This T cell receptor beta chain was captured by sequencing in a study of shared clonotypes between healthy human individuals. Study-level findings and limits: A small donor pool kept down the genetic and exposure-history diversity that was represented.

V gave up 0 bases and J gave up 5 bases, with 8 bases separating them. The CDR3 sequence is 14 residues long. The germline V gene has CDR1 LGHNA and CDR2 YSLEER. Comment on this clone: Its antigen is unidentified.

Naive CD8 cells, CD45RO-negative and positively selected for CCR7, excluded terminally differentiated effector memory CD45RA+ cells. Donors, healthy HIV-negative adults, lacked recent acute infections or vaccinations. TCRdb's table, derived via immunoSEQ multiplex PCR, lists solely in-frame clones and lacks some. The table has roughly 2.1 million clones, more than 85% seen once; the top ten hold 1.7%. The gene calls are TRBV4-3 and TRBJ2-1; D gene unclear. The sequenced sample consisted of naive CD8+ T cells from PBMCs. The sequence came from a man aged 18 to 30 in good health. Some clones in this sample may be carry-over from other donors' samples. This CDR3 is CASSQDRWNNEQFF. CDR3 bases: TGCGCCAGCAGCCAAGATCGGTGGAACAATGAGCAGTTCTTC.